The T cell receptor beta chain under discussion was sequenced for a study of radiotherapy plus CTLA-4 blockade in lung cancer. The protocol was immunoSEQ multiplex PCR, while the TCRdb copy is restricted to in-frame clones and leaves out a portion. The table lists tens of thousands of clones, 70% to 90% of them singletons. V trimming: 5 bases; J trimming: 7 bases; junction bases outside the gene matches: 10. Looked up from germline, CDR1 is SEHNR and CDR2 is FQNEAQ (reference sequence). The CDR3 loop spans 16 amino acids. This clonotype was obtained from a human donor with non-small cell lung cancer whose response to radiotherapy plus ipilimumab could not be evaluated. The material sequenced was peripheral blood, taken from a patient treated with radiotherapy plus ipilimumab. This chain connects TRBV7-9 to TRBJ2-2; 10 nucleotides line up with TRBD2. The CDR3 is CASSPLLAGAGGELFF. DNA of the CDR3: TGTGCCAGCAGCCCACTGCTAGCGGGAGCCGGCGGGGAGCTGTTTTTT. Full variable domain (outside the CDR3, taken from reference TRBV7-9 and TRBJ2-2): DTGVSQNPRHKITKRGQNVTFRCDPISEHNRLYWYRQTLGQGPEFLTYFQNEAQLEKSRLLSDRFSAERPKGSFSTLEIQRTEQGDSAMYLCASSPLLAGAGGELFFGEGSRLTVL.